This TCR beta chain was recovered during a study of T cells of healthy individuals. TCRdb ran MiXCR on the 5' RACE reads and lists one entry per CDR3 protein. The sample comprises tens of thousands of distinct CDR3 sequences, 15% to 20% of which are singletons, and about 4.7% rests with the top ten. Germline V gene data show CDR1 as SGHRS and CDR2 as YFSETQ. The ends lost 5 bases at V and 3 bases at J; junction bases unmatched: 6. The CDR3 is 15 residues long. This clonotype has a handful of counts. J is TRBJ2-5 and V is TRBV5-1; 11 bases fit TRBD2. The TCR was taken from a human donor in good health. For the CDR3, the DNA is TGCGCCAGCAGTTTTGGGACTAGCGGCGAAGAGACCCAGTACTTC. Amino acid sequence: CASSFGTSGEETQYF.